This entry features one TCR beta chain sequence. Mismatch with germline at one junction end may stem from a read error. iRepertoire HTBI primers and Arm-PCR of CDR3 regions built TCR beta libraries. TCRdb re-called the multiplex PCR reads through MiXCR, storing one row per CDR3 protein. Among 400,000 to 500,000 distinct CDR3 sequences listed, 21% were seen once. The time point here: persistent/refractory GD, antithyroid drugs over 5 years with positive TRAb. PBMC RNA was the source of the TCR library. CDR1 MNHEY and CDR2 SMNVEV come from the germline V gene (reference sequence). The CDR3 runs to 18 residues. The sample originates from a study of regulatory T cells in long-lasting Graves disease. Study summary: A definition of persistent Graves' disease required over 5 years of antithyroid drugs plus positive TSH receptor antibodies.

The rearrangement links TRBV27 to TRBJ2-5, with 10 bases matching TRBD2. The origin of this receptor is a female donor with Graves disease. Sequencing used peripheral blood mononuclear cells (PBMCs), obtained when the disease was refractory, from a patient treated with antithyroid drugs. The CDR3 loop is CASTPRASGRVGQGTQYF. The CDR3, as DNA: TGTGCCAGCACCCCCAGGGCTAGCGGGAGAGTCGGCCAAGGGACCCAGTACTTC.